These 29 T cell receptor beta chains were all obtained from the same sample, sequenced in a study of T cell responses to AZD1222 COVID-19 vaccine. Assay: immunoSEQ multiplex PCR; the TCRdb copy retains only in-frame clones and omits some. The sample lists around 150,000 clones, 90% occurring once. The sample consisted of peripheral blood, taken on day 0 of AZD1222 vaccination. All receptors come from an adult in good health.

The CDR3 DNA reads as TGTGCCAGCAGTTTATCGGCTAGCGGCGAGCAGTACTTC. Translating gives CASSLSASGEQYF. The gene calls are TRBV27 and TRBJ2-7; TRBD2 matches 7 bases. Per the germline V gene, CDR1 is MNHEY and CDR2 is SMNVEV (reference sequence). Trimming cost V 0 bases and J 6 bases; bases outside gene matches: 2. This CDR3 is built from 13 residues.

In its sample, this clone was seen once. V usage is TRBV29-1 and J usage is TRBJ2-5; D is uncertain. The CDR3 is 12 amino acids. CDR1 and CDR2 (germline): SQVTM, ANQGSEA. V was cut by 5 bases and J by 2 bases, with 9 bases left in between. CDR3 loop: CSVSGRQETQYF. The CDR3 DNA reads TGCAGCGTTTCGGGCCGACAAGAGACCCAGTACTTC.

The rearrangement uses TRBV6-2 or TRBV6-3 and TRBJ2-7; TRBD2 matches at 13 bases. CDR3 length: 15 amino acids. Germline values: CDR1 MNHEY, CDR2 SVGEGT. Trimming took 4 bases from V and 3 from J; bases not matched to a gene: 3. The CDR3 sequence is CASSSRLAGGYEQYF. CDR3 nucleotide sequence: TGTGCCAGCAGTTCACGACTAGCGGGAGGCTACGAGCAGTACTTC.

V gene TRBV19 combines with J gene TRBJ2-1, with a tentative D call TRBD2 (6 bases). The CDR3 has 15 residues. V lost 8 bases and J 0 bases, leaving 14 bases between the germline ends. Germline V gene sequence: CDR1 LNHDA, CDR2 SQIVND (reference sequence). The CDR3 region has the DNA TGTGCCAGTGCGACGACTAGGAGCTCCTACAATGAGCAGTTCTTC. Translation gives CASATTRSSYNEQFF.

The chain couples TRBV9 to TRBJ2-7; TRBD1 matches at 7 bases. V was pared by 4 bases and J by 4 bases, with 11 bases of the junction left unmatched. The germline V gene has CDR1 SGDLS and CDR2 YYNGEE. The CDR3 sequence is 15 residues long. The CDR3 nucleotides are TGTGCCAGCAGCACACGGACAGGCCAGGGGTACGAGCAGTACTTC. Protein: CASSTRTGQGYEQYF.

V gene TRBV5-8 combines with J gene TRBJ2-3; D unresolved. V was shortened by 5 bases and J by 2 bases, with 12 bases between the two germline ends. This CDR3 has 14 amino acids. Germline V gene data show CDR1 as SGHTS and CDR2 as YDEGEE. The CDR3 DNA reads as TGTGCCAGCAGTTCTTTGTGGGACACAGATACGCAGTATTTT. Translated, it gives CASSSLWDTDTQYF. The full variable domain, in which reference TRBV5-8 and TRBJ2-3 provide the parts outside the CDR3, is EAGVTQSPTHLIKTRGQQATLRCSPISGHTSVYWYQQALGLGLQFLLWYDEGEERNRGNFPPRFSGRQFPNYSSELNVNALELEDSALYLCASSSLWDTDTQYFGPGTRLTVL.

The CDR3 is CASSLSFWEKAFF. The CDR3 DNA reads as TGTGCCAGCAGTTTATCGTTTTGGGAAAAAGCTTTCTTT. V gene TRBV27 combines with J gene TRBJ1-1; D gene ambiguous. The CDR3 length is 13 residues. Germline CDR1 and CDR2: MNHEY and SMNVEV (reference sequence). Trimming pared 0 bases from V and 9 bases from J, leaving 11 bases between.

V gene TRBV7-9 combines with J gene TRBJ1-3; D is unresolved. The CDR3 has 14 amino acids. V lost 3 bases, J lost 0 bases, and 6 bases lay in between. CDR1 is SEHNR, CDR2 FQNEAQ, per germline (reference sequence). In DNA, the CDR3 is TGTGCCAGCAGCTTTCCCCTCTCTGGAAACACCATATATTTT. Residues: CASSFPLSGNTIYF.

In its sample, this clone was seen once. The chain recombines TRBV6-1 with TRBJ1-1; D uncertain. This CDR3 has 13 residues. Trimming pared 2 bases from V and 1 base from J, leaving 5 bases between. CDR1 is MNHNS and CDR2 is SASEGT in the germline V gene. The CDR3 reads CASSETPNTEAFF. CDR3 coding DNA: TGTGCCAGCAGTGAAACACCGAACACTGAAGCTTTCTTT.

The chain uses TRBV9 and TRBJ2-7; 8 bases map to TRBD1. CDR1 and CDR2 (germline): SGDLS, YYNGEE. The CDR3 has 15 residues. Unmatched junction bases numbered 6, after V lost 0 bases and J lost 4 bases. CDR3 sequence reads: CASSVDDRGPYEQYF. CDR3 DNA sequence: TGTGCCAGCAGCGTAGACGACAGGGGCCCATACGAGCAGTACTTC.

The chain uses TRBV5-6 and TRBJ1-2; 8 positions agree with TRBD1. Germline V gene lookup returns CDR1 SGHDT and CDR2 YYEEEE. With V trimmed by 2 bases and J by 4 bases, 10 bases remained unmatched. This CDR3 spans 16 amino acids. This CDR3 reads CASSFTWGQDRYGYTF. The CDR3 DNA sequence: TGTGCCAGCAGCTTTACTTGGGGACAGGATCGCTATGGCTACACCTTC.

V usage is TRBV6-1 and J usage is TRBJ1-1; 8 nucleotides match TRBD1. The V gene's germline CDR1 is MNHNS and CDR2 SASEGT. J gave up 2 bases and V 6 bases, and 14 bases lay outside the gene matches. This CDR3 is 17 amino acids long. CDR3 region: CASSERGPGGLNTEAFF. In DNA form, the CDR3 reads TGTGCCAGCAGCGAAAGAGGGCCAGGGGGCCTCAACACTGAAGCTTTCTTT.

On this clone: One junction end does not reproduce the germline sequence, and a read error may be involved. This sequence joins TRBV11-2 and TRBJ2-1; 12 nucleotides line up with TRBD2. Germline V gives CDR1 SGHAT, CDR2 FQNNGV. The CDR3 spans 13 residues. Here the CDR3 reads CASSLETSGGGIF. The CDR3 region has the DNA TGTGCCAGCAGCTTGGAGACTAGCGGGGGTGGTATCTTC.

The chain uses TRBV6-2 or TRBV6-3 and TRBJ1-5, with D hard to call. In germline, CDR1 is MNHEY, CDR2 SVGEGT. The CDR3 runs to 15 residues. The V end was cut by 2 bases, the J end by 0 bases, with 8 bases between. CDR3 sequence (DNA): TGTGCCAGCAGTTACGGGGAGTATAGCAATCAGCCCCAGCATTTT. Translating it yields CASSYGEYSNQPQHF.

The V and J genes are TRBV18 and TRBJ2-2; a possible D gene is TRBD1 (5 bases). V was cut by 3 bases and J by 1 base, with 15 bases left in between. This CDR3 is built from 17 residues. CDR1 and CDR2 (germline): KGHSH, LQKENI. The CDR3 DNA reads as TGTGCCAGCTCACCGCTTCCGCAGGGCCGGAACACCGGGGAGCTGTTTTTT. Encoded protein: CASSPLPQGRNTGELFF. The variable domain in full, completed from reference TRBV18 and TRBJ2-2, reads NAGVMQNPRHLVRRRGQEARLRCSPMKGHSHVYWYRQLPEEGLKFMVYLQKENIIDESGMPKERFSAEFPKEGPSILRIQQVVRGDSAAYFCASSPLPQGRNTGELFFGEGSRLTVL.

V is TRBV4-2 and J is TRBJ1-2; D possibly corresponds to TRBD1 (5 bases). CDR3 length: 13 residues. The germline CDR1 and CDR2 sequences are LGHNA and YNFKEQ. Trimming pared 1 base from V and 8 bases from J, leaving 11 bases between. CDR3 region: CASSQGGGTGYTF. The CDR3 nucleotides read TGTGCCAGCAGCCAAGGGGGAGGGACGGGCTACACCTTC.

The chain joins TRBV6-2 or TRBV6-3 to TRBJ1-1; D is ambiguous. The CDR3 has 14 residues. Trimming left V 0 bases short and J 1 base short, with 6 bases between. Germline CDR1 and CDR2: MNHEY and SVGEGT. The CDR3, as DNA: TGTGCCAGCAGTTACTCGGCAGAGAACACTGAAGCTTTCTTT. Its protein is CASSYSAENTEAFF.

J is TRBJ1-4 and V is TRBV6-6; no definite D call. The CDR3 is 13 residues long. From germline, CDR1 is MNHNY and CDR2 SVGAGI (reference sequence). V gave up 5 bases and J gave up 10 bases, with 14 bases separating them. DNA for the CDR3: TGTGCCAGCAGTACCTCAGTTTCTGGAAAACTGTTTTTT. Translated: CASSTSVSGKLFF.

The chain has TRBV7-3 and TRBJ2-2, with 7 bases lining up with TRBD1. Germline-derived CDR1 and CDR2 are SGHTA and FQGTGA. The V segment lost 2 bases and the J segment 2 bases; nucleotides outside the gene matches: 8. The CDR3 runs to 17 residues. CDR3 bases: TGTGCCAGCAGCTTATCGAGGGACAGACTAAACACCGGGGAGCTGTTTTTT. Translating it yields CASSLSRDRLNTGELFF. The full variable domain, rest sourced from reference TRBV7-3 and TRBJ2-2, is GAGVSQTPSNKVTEKGKYVELRCDPISGHTALYWYRQSLGQGPEFLIYFQGTGAADDSGLPNDRFFAVRPEGSVSTLKIQRTERGDSAVYLCASSLSRDRLNTGELFFGEGSRLTVL.

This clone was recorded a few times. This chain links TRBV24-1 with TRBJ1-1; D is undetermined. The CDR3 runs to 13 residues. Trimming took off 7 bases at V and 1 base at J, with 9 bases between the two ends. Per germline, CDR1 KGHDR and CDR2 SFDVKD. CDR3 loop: CATRSGKNTEAFF. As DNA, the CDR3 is TGTGCCACCAGGAGTGGGAAGAACACTGAAGCTTTCTTT.

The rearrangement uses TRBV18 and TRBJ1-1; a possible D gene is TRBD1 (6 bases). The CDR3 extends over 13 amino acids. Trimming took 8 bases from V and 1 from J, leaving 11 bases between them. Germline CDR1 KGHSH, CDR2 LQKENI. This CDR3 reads CASAGQRNTEAFF. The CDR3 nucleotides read TGTGCCAGCGCCGGACAGCGGAACACTGAAGCTTTCTTT.

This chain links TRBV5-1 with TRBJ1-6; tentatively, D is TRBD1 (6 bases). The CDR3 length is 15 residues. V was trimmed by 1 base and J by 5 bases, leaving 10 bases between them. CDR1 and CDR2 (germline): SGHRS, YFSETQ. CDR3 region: CASSLTTGNNSPLHF. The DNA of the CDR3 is TGCGCCAGCAGCTTGACCACAGGGAATAATTCACCCCTCCACTTT.

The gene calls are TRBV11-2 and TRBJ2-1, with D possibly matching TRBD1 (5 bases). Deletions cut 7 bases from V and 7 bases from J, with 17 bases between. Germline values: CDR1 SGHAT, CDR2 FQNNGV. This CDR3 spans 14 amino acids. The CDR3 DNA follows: TGTGCCAGCACCACGTTGGGGCACCTGAATGAGCAGTTCTTC. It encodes CASTTLGHLNEQFF.

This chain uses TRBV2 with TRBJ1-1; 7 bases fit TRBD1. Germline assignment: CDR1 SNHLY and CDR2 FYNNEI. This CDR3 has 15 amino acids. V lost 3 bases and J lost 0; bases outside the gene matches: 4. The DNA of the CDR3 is TGTGCCAGCAGTGAGTACAGGGGAGTGAACACTGAAGCTTTCTTT. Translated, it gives CASSEYRGVNTEAFF.

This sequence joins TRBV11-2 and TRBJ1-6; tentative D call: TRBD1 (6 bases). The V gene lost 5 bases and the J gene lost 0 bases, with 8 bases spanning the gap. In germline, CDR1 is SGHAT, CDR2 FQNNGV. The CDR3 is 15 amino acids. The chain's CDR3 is CASSRGSSYNSPLHF. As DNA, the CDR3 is TGTGCCAGCAGCAGGGGGAGCTCCTATAATTCACCCCTCCACTTT.

The CDR3: CASSEGAGVTEAFF. The CDR3 region has the DNA TGTGCCAGCAGCGAGGGGGCGGGTGTCACTGAAGCTTTCTTT. The chain carries TRBV11-3 and TRBJ1-1; 7 nucleotides line up with TRBD1. CDR1 and CDR2 (germline): SGHNT, YENEEA. The CDR3 totals 14 residues. After removal of 5 bases from V and 4 bases from J, the junction contained 7 bases not matched to a gene.

CDR3 sequence reads: CASSLVQTSDHTF. The DNA of the CDR3 is TGTGCCAGCAGCTTAGTACAGACTTCTGATCACACCTTC. The V gene is TRBV7-9, the J gene TRBJ1-2; D is undetermined. The CDR3 extends over 13 amino acids. Trimming took 1 base from V and 12 from J, leaving 15 bases between them. CDR1 and CDR2 from the germline V gene are SEHNR and FQNEAQ (reference sequence).

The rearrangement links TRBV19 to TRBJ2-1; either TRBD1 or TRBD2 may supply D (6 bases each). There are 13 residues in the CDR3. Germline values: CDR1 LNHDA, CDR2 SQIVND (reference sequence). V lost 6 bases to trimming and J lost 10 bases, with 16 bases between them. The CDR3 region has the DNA TGTGCCAGTAGATTTAGGGGGGACGACGAGCAGTTCTTC. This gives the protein CASRFRGDDEQFF.

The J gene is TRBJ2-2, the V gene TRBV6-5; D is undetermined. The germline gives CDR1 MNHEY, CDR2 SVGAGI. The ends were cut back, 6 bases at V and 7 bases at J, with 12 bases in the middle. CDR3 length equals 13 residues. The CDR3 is CASRPPADGELFF. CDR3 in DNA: TGTGCCAGCAGACCCCCGGCGGACGGGGAGCTGTTTTTT.